This TCR beta chain derives from a study of vaccination and CD4 T cells after COVID-19. On the study more broadly: In the convalescent group, nasal swab PCR was SARS-CoV-2 positive; some 10 cases were mild and one severe.

Treatment given: approximately 9-day PBMC culture with coronavirus spike peptide pools or control peptides (ViraFEST assay). After being plated at around 1.8 million per well, PBMCs were cultured with 9 to 10 IU/ml IL-2 and approximately 10 ug/ml peptide pools. The Oncomine TCR Beta short-read assay was applied to DNA of cultured CD4+ T cells. Someone extracted genomic DNA from cultured CD4+ T cells. MiXCR was run by TCRdb on the PCR reads, yielding one entry per CDR3 protein. The profile shows around 17,000 distinct CDR3 sequences, approximately 63% of them singletons. CDR1 and CDR2 from the germline V gene are KGHDR and SFDVKD. The CDR3 is 14 residues long. V lost 4 bases and J 4 bases, leaving 10 bases between the germline ends. A single count supports this clonotype. The antigen remains unidentified.

This clonotype was obtained from a human donor who had recovered from COVID-19. This chain connects TRBV24-1 to TRBJ2-1; a weak D match, TRBD2 (5 bases). Sequencing was carried out using CD4+ T cells from blood, cultured in vitro. Here the CDR3 reads CATSEEARYNEQFF. CDR3 nucleotides: TGTGCCACCAGTGAGGAGGCCAGGTACAATGAGCAGTTCTTC.